This is a list of T cell receptor beta chains from one sample in a study of T cell responses to AZD1222 COVID-19 vaccine. The assay was immunoSEQ multiplex PCR, and TCRdb's table has in-frame clones only and misses some. The table records about 180,000 clones, roughly 88% of them present only once. The source was peripheral blood, collected 28 days after the second AZD1222 dose. These receptors all stem from an adult who received the AZD1222 COVID-19 vaccine. CDR3s include the opening cysteine and the closing phenylalanine or tryptophan. Each record gives: J gene, CDR3 length, D gene, V gene, clone size, CDR3 DNA, CDR3 protein. A D gene is named only where the DNA matches it firmly. Size is omitted from some rows. Given values are once, few, many or a class for expanded clones.

>TRBJ2-3|14|.|TRBV5-1|.
TGCGCCAGCAGCCCTCTAGCTTTCACAGATACGCAGTATTTT
CASSPLAFTDTQYF
>TRBJ1-2|15|.|TRBV6-1|.
TGTGCCAGCAGTGAAGGGGTAGGGGAAGGGTATGGCTACACCTTC
CASSEGVGEGYGYTF
>TRBJ1-6|14|TRBD1|TRBV19|.
TGTGCCAGTAGTCCCGACAGGGGGAATTCACCCCTCCACTTT
CASSPDRGNSPLHF
>TRBJ1-1|14|.|TRBV6-1|.
TGTGCCAGCAGTGAAGTAGAGGGGAACACTGAAGCTTTCTTT
CASSEVEGNTEAFF
>TRBJ1-6|15|TRBD1|TRBV10-3|.
TGTGCCATCAGTGAGGCGGGACAGGGGAGGACACCCCTCCACTTT
CAISEAGQGRTPLHF
>TRBJ2-2|14|TRBD2|TRBV6-2/TRBV6-3|.
TGTGCCAGCAGTCCGGGACTACAGTTGGGGGAGCTGTTTTTT
CASSPGLQLGELFF
>TRBJ2-4|15|.|TRBV19|.
TGTGCCAGTAGCCTCCCGAGCGGGCCCAAAAACATTCAGTACTTC
CASSLPSGPKNIQYF
>TRBJ1-4|14|.|TRBV5-1|.
TGCGCCAGCAGCTTAGGGGGAATGAGGGAAAAACTGTTTTTT
CASSLGGMREKLFF
>TRBJ1-5|14|.|TRBV19|once
.
CASSSGWGNQPQHF
>TRBJ2-5|17|TRBD2|TRBV29-1|.
TGCAGCGTTGAAAGAGGCGGAAGCGGGGGCCTTCGGGAGACCCAGTACTTC
CSVERGGSGGLRETQYF
>TRBJ2-7|12|.|TRBV2|.
TGTGCCGCCCGGGACACACTCTACGAGCAGTACTTC
CAARDTLYEQYF
>TRBJ2-7|13|.|TRBV5-4|.
TGTGCCAGCAGCTCTTTGGACCGGGACGAGCAGTACTTC
CASSSLDRDEQYF
>TRBJ1-2|14|.|TRBV5-4|.
TGTGCCAGCAGTCTCCGGGACGGGAACTATGGCTACACCTTC
CASSLRDGNYGYTF
>TRBJ1-3|14|.|TRBV9|.
TGTGCCAGCAGTTATGACAGCTCTGGAAACACCATATATTTT
CASSYDSSGNTIYF
>TRBJ1-6|14|TRBD1|TRBV5-4|.
TGTGCCAGCAGCTTGGGGGACAGGGACTCACCCCTCCACTTT
CASSLGDRDSPLHF
>TRBJ1-3|16|TRBD1|TRBV7-2|.
TGTGCCAGCAGCCGTGCACAGGGGGCGTTTGGAAACACCATATATTTT
CASSRAQGAFGNTIYF
>TRBJ2-2|15|.|TRBV4-2|.
TGTGCCAGCAGCCGTACCAGCGGCAACACCGGGGAGCTGTTTTTT
CASSRTSGNTGELFF
>TRBJ1-3|15|TRBD1|TRBV7-6|.
TGTGCCAGCAGCACAGACAGGGGGCCTGGAAACACCATATATTTT
CASSTDRGPGNTIYF
>TRBJ1-1|15|TRBD1|TRBV3-1/TRBV3-2|.
TGTGCCAGCAGCCGCGGGACAGGGGGCGGCACTGAAGCTTTCTTT
CASSRGTGGGTEAFF
>TRBJ2-3|14|.|TRBV18|.
TGTGCCAGCTCACCGGGCAGGGCCACAGATACGCAGTATTTT
CASSPGRATDTQYF
>TRBJ1-3|16|TRBD1|TRBV9|.
TGTGCCAGCAGCCCACAGGGGGTTCATTCTGGAAACACCATATATTTT
CASSPQGVHSGNTIYF
>TRBJ1-2|17|TRBD1|TRBV15|few
TGTGCCACCAGCAGAGATGGACAGGGGGCGAGTAACTATGGCTACACCTTC
CATSRDGQGASNYGYTF
>TRBJ2-5|16|.|TRBV3-1/TRBV3-2|.
TGTGCCAGCAGCCAAGGGCTACAAGCCGCCCGAGAGACCCAGTACTTC
CASSQGLQAARETQYF
>TRBJ2-7|14|TRBD1|TRBV6-6|.
TGTGCCAGCAGTTCCGGACAGGGGTTATACGAGCAGTACTTC
CASSSGQGLYEQYF
>TRBJ2-3|13|.|TRBV19|once
TGTGCCAGTCGCCTCGGACAGACAGATACGCAGTATTTT
CASRLGQTDTQYF
>TRBJ1-4|18|.|TRBV9|.
TGTGCCAGCAGCGTCACAGGGACACACCGATCCAAAAATGAAAAACTGTTTTTT
CASSVTGTHRSKNEKLFF
>TRBJ1-4|15|.|TRBV6-2/TRBV6-3|once
TGTGCCAGCAGTTATGTGGGACACCAAAAGGAAAAACTGTTTTTT
CASSYVGHQKEKLFF
>TRBJ2-7|13|.|TRBV28|.
TGTGCCAGCAGTCCCCTGACTCGCTACGAGCAGTACTTC
CASSPLTRYEQYF
>TRBJ1-1|16|.|TRBV27|.
TGTGCCAGCAGTTTAGGGGTAGGGCTACTGAACACTGAAGCTTTCTTT
CASSLGVGLLNTEAFF
>TRBJ1-6|16|TRBD1|TRBV6-1|.
TGTGCCAGCAGTGAAATAGGACAGGGGCGGAATTCACCCCTCCACTTT
CASSEIGQGRNSPLHF
>TRBJ2-3|16|TRBD2|TRBV11-2|.
TGTGCCAGCAGCTTAGAGGGGCGGGGGGGCACAGATACGCAGTATTTT
CASSLEGRGGTDTQYF
>TRBJ1-2|15|TRBD1|TRBV9|.
TGTGCCAGCAGCGCCGGGACAGGGAGTGGCTATGGCTACACCTTC
CASSAGTGSGYGYTF
>TRBJ1-5|15|.|TRBV19|.
TGTGCCAGTAGTCCGGGACATAATGGGAATCAGCCCCAGCATTTT
CASSPGHNGNQPQHF
>TRBJ1-4|18|TRBD1|TRBV27|.
TGTGCCAGCAGTTTATCTTGGTTAAGACCAGGGGGCAATGAAAAACTGTTTTTT
CASSLSWLRPGGNEKLFF
>TRBJ1-2|11|TRBD1|TRBV11-2|.
TGTGCCAGCAGCTACAGGGGAGGCTACACCTTC
CASSYRGGYTF
>TRBJ1-3|15|.|TRBV5-1|.
TGCGCCAGCAGCTTGGCGGGAGCCTCTGGAAACACCATATATTTT
CASSLAGASGNTIYF
>TRBJ2-7|15|TRBD2|TRBV28|.
TGTGCCAGCAGCCACCGCGGGGGGCTTAGGTACGAGCAGTACTTC
CASSHRGGLRYEQYF
>TRBJ2-3|15|.|TRBV6-5|.
TGTGCCAGCAGTAACCTCCGCGACAGCACAGATACGCAGTATTTT
CASSNLRDSTDTQYF
>TRBJ2-3|16|.|TRBV3-1/TRBV3-2|.
TGTGCCAGCAGCCAAGAATCCCGGGGGCGCACAGATACGCAGTATTTT
CASSQESRGRTDTQYF
>TRBJ2-7|15|.|TRBV4-2|.
TGTGCCAGCAGCCCTCGGGACACCCTTTCCTACGAGCAGTACTTC
CASSPRDTLSYEQYF
>TRBJ2-1|8|.|TRBV12-3/TRBV12-4|.
TGTGCCAGCAGTTTAGCCGTCTTC
CASSLAVF
>TRBJ2-7|20|TRBD1|TRBV6-1|once
TGTGCCAGCAGTGAAGTGGCGGGACAGGGGGCGCCCTGGGTGTCCTACGAGCAGTACTTC
CASSEVAGQGAPWVSYEQYF
>TRBJ1-1|12|.|TRBV30|.
TGTGCCTCTAAAGAGGGGCCGCCGGAAGCTTTCTTT
CASKEGPPEAFF